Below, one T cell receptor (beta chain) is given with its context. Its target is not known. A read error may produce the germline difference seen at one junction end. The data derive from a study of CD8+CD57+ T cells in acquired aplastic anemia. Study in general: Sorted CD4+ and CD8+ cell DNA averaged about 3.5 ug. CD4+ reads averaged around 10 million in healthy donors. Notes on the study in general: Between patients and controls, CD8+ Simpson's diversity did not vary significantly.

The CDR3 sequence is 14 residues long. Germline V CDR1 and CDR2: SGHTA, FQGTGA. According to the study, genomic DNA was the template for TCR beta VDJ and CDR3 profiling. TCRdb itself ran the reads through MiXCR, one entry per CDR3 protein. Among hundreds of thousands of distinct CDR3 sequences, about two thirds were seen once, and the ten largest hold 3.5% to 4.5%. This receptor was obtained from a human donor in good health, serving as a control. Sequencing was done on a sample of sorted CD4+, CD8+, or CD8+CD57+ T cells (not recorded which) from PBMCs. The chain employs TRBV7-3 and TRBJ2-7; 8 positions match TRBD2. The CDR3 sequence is CASSLGGGPVRPGF. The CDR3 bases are TGTGCCAGCAGCTTAGGCGGGGGGCCCGTGAGACCCGGTTTC. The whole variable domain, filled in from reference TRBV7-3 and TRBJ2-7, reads GAGVSQTPSNKVTEKGKYVELRCDPISGHTALYWYRQSLGQGPEFLIYFQGTGAADDSGLPNDRFFAVRPEGSVSTLKIQRTERGDSAVYLCASSLGGGPVRPGFGPGTRLTVT.